This T cell receptor beta chain was sequenced in a study of molecular identifiers for immune sequencing clone quantification. TCRdb recomputed calls from the PCR reads with MiXCR, one row per CDR3 protein. The sample lists 250,000 to 400,000 distinct CDR3 sequences, around 21% occurring once. Trimming removed 7 bases from V and 3 bases from J, with 13 bases in between. The CDR3 contains 13 residues. CDR1 is MNHEY, CDR2 SVGAGI, per germline. This clonotype was seen at least ten times. The sample was naive CD8+ T cells from blood, with Jurkat cell RNA spiked in. Subset described: FACS-sorted CD8+CD4-CCR7+CD45RA+ naive T cells. The chain recombines TRBV6-5 with TRBJ2-7; D gene unclear. This clonotype was obtained from a human donor in good health. Some libraries in this study had Jurkat cell RNA spiked in. This CDR3 is CASNPGGDYEQYF. The CDR3, as DNA: TGTGCCAGCAACCCGGGCGGAGACTACGAGCAGTACTTC.